These 30 T cell receptor beta chains came from one sample sequenced in a study of blood T cell repertoires in COVID-19 (dated by TCRdb to 2020 to 2022). Receptor amplification or capture employed the immunoSEQ multiplex PCR assay. Sourced from immuneACCESS, this table was stored by TCRdb with only in-frame sequences that have V and J called. A share of the clones is absent; for the studies checked, an unresolved V gene accounts for under half, and the remainder has no known explanation. This sample lists around 240,000 clones; about 79% were detected once. Around 1.5% of the sample belongs to the ten largest clones. Sequences were obtained from peripheral blood. All receptors come from a middle-aged woman who had recovered from COVID-19.

This clone was detected a few times. This chain links TRBV9 with TRBJ2-5; 8 positions match TRBD2. Germline V lookup: CDR1 SGDLS, CDR2 YYNGEE. This CDR3 has 15 amino acids. Trimming cost V 1 base and J 2 bases; bases outside gene matches: 4. In DNA, the CDR3 is TGTGCCAGCAGCGTACGAGCGGGGGAACAAGAGACCCAGTACTTC. Translated: CASSVRAGEQETQYF.

There are a few counts of this clone. The chain links TRBV27 to TRBJ1-4, with 7 bases identical to TRBD1. The germline V gene encodes CDR1 MNHEY and CDR2 SMNVEV (reference sequence). V lost 2 bases to trimming and J lost 8 bases; unmatched junction nucleotides: 5. CDR3 length equals 14 residues. The CDR3 DNA reads TGTGCCAGCAGTTTAACTCTAGGGGGCGAAAAACTGTTTTTT. This encodes CASSLTLGGEKLFF.

This chain uses TRBV12-3 or TRBV12-4 with TRBJ2-7; D is undetermined. V was cut by 3 bases and J by 1 base, with 7 bases left in between. The CDR3 consists of 13 residues. DNA of the CDR3: TGTGCCAGCAGTTTTGTAGTATCCTACGAGCAGTACTTC. It translates to CASSFVVSYEQYF.

The rearrangement links TRBV5-1 to TRBJ2-5; D possibly corresponds to TRBD2 (6 bases). Germline loops: CDR1 SGHRS, CDR2 YFSETQ. The germline V and J ends were trimmed by 0 bases and 0 bases, with 18 bases remaining between them. The CDR3 extends over 18 amino acids. The CDR3 spells CASSLERRRADYQETQYF. In nucleotides, the CDR3 is TGCGCCAGCAGCTTGGAGCGGCGGAGGGCCGATTACCAAGAGACCCAGTACTTC.

The genes are TRBV29-1 and TRBJ2-5, with 12 nucleotides matching TRBD2. This CDR3 spans 15 amino acids. Germline loops: CDR1 SQVTM, CDR2 ANQGSEA. The CDR3 DNA sequence: TGCAGTTCGACTAGCGGGGGACCCAGCAAAGAGACCCAGTACTTC. Amino acid sequence: CSSTSGGPSKETQYF.

The rearrangement uses TRBV19 and TRBJ1-5; the D is unclear. The CDR3 has 13 amino acids. Germline lookup yields CDR1 LNHDA and CDR2 SQIVND (reference sequence). With 5 bases removed from V and 3 bases from J, the gap between germline ends came to 8 bases. The CDR3 region is CASSVGDNQPQHF. CDR3 nucleotides: TGTGCCAGTAGTGTGGGAGACAATCAGCCCCAGCATTTT. Filled out from reference TRBV19 and TRBJ1-5, the complete variable domain reads DGGITQSPKYLFRKEGQNVTLSCEQNLNHDAMYWYRQDPGQGLRLIYYSQIVNDFQKGDIAEGYSVSREKKESFPLTVTSAQKNPTAFYLCASSVGDNQPQHFGDGTRLSIL.

This chain links TRBV30 with TRBJ1-2; D gene ambiguous. Per germline, CDR1 GTSNPN and CDR2 SVGIG (reference sequence). Trimming left V 2 bases short and J 1 base short, with 14 bases between. The CDR3 runs to 15 residues. CDR3: CAWSISHSGNYGYTF. The CDR3 DNA follows: TGTGCCTGGAGTATATCCCACTCGGGTAACTATGGCTACACCTTC. The full variable domain, in which reference TRBV30 and TRBJ1-2 provide the parts outside the CDR3, is SQTIHQWPATLVQPVGSPLSLECTVEGTSNPNLYWYRQAAGRGLQLLFYSVGIGQISSEVPQNLSASRPQDRQFILSSKKLLLSDSGFYLCAWSISHSGNYGYTFGSGTRLTVV.

The rearrangement links TRBV13 to TRBJ2-1; 8 nucleotides match TRBD2. CDR1 is PRHDT, CDR2 FYEKMQ, per germline (reference sequence). This CDR3 has 16 residues. V gave up 0 bases and J gave up 4 bases; unmatched junction bases: 5. The CDR3 DNA reads as TGTGCCAGCAGCTTAGGTAGCCAGCGGGGGTACAATGAGCAGTTCTTC. It specifies CASSLGSQRGYNEQFF.

This chain connects TRBV28 to TRBJ1-2; no definite D call. The CDR3 totals 14 residues. V dropped 5 bases and J dropped 2 bases, with 12 bases sitting between them. In germline, CDR1 is MDHEN, CDR2 SYDVKM. The CDR3 reads CASSTPGGNYGYTF. CDR3 DNA sequence: TGTGCCAGCAGTACCCCGGGCGGGAACTATGGCTACACCTTC.

The genes are TRBV6-2 or TRBV6-3 and TRBJ2-3; D is unclear. CDR1 MNHEY and CDR2 SVGEGT come from the germline V gene. The CDR3 runs to 13 residues. Trimming took off 2 bases at V and 5 bases at J, with 8 bases between the two ends. The CDR3 region has the DNA TGTGCCAGCAGTTACAATAATTTAGATACGCAGTATTTT. As protein: CASSYNNLDTQYF.

V and J are TRBV5-5 and TRBJ1-5; TRBD1 might be the D (6 bases). With 0 bases removed from V and 9 bases from J, the gap between germline ends came to 19 bases. The CDR3 sequence is 16 residues long. CDR1 and CDR2 (germline): SGHKS, YYEKEE (reference sequence). CDR3 residues: CASSLAGAGEGWPQHF. CDR3 nucleotides: TGTGCCAGCAGCTTGGCCGGAGCAGGGGAAGGTTGGCCCCAGCATTTT.

This sequence joins TRBV19 and TRBJ2-3; TRBD2 agrees at 12 bases. V lost 5 bases to trimming and J lost 6 bases; unmatched junction nucleotides: 9. CDR1 LNHDA and CDR2 SQIVND come from the germline V gene (reference sequence). The length of the CDR3 is 16 residues. CDR3 DNA: TGTGCCAGTAGTCTCGCTAGCGGGGGGGACAGGGATACGCAGTATTTT. Amino acid sequence: CASSLASGGDRDTQYF.

The chain employs TRBV15 and TRBJ2-2, with 9 bases aligning to TRBD1. The germline gives CDR1 LNHNV, CDR2 YYDKDF (reference sequence). The V gene end was trimmed by 5 bases and the J gene end by 7 bases; junction bases not matched to a gene: 8. There are 15 residues in the CDR3. CDR3 loop: CATSGWGQGGGELFF. The CDR3 DNA is TGTGCCACCAGCGGATGGGGACAGGGAGGCGGGGAGCTGTTTTTT.

The chain combines TRBV4-3 with TRBJ2-1; 9 nucleotides align to TRBD2. The CDR3 length is 15 residues. The germline CDR1 and CDR2 sequences are LGHNA and YSLEER. V shed 1 base and J 5 bases; nucleotides not matched to a gene: 3. The CDR3 region has the DNA TGCGCCAGCAGCCAAGTAAGCGGGGGGAACAATGAGCAGTTCTTC. Translated, it gives CASSQVSGGNNEQFF.

This clone was detected a few times. The chain employs TRBV18 and TRBJ2-2; D possibly corresponds to TRBD1 (5 bases). V was pared by 3 bases and J by 3 bases, with 8 bases between. This CDR3 is built from 14 residues. The germline V gene has CDR1 KGHSH and CDR2 LQKENI. The CDR3 DNA reads as TGTGCCAGCTCACCTACCAGGGACACCGGGGAGCTGTTTTTT. This codes for CASSPTRDTGELFF.

This chain connects TRBV12-3 or TRBV12-4 to TRBJ1-2, with D unresolved. Trimming shortened V by 2 bases and J by 9 bases, and 7 bases separated the two germline ends. The CDR3 runs to 11 residues. The CDR3 DNA sequence: TGTGCCAGCAGTTTACGAGGGCGCTACACCTTC. Its translation: CASSLRGRYTF.

The CDR3 bases are TGTGCTAGTGGTTTGGAGGGGACAGGGGGATTCTCCGGGGAGCTGTTTTTT. Protein sequence: CASGLEGTGGFSGELFF. The chain recombines TRBV12-5 with TRBJ2-2; 11 bases line up with TRBD1. This CDR3 region has 17 residues. V dropped 1 base and J dropped 6; count of bases not matched to a gene: 7. Germline V gene lookup returns CDR1 LGHNT and CDR2 FRNRAP.

The V gene is TRBV18, the J gene TRBJ2-2, with 7 bases matching TRBD1. This CDR3 contains 14 residues. V was clipped by 5 bases and J by 3 bases; unmatched bases: 3. CDR1 KGHSH and CDR2 LQKENI come from the germline V gene. CDR3 amino acids: CASSEDRDTGELFF. CDR3 nucleotide sequence: TGTGCCAGCTCAGAAGACAGGGACACCGGGGAGCTGTTTTTT.

This chain connects TRBV10-3 to TRBJ1-1; 7 nucleotides agree with TRBD1. This CDR3 comprises 12 residues. J lost 7 bases, V lost 8 bases, and 7 bases had no gene match. Germline CDR1 is ENHRY and CDR2 is SYGVKD. CDR3 sequence (DNA): TGTGCCATCGGAGACAGGGAGGATGAAGCTTTCTTT. It codes for CAIGDREDEAFF.

This clone was recorded a few times. The rearrangement links TRBV7-6 to TRBJ2-2; a weak D match, TRBD1 (5 bases). Trimming removed 2 bases at V and 1 base at J, with 11 bases between. Germline CDR1 reads SGHVS; CDR2 reads FNYEAQ. The CDR3 is made up of 16 amino acids. The CDR3 nucleotides are TGTGCCAGCAGCTTAAGACAGACACTGAACACCGGGGAGCTGTTTTTT. It encodes CASSLRQTLNTGELFF.

This chain links TRBV30 with TRBJ1-2; 11 bases line up with TRBD1. CDR1 is GTSNPN and CDR2 is SVGIG in the germline V gene (reference sequence). V gave up 1 base and J gave up 6 bases; unmatched junction bases: 4. The CDR3 totals 14 residues. The DNA of the CDR3 is TGTGCCTGGAGTGGGACAGGGGGCTTCAATGGCTACACCTTC. Translated: CAWSGTGGFNGYTF.

This clone has a single count. This chain uses TRBV2 with TRBJ2-2, with 7 bases identical to TRBD2. V shed 7 bases and J 0 bases; nucleotides not matched to a gene: 5. This CDR3 spans 15 amino acids. Germline CDR1 SNHLY, CDR2 FYNNEI. This CDR3 reads CASKRGLPNTGELFF. CDR3 DNA sequence: TGTGCCAGCAAGCGGGGCCTTCCGAACACCGGGGAGCTGTTTTTT.

The chain is built from TRBV6-2 or TRBV6-3 and TRBJ1-5; tentative D call: TRBD1 (5 bases). Trimming took off 4 bases at V and 1 base at J, with 23 bases between the two ends. This CDR3 has 19 residues. Germline V gene lookup returns CDR1 MNHEY and CDR2 SVGEGT. CDR3 sequence (DNA): TGTGCCAGCAGTTCATTGGCAGGGAGGAGGGGTGAGAGCAATCAGCCCCAGCATTTT. Its protein product is CASSSLAGRRGESNQPQHF.

This clone was detected only a few times. J is TRBJ1-1 and V is TRBV7-9, with no clear D. Germline loops: CDR1 SEHNR, CDR2 FQNEAQ (reference sequence). The V end lost 1 base, the J end lost 7 bases, and 13 bases lay between the germline ends. The CDR3 sequence is 14 residues long. DNA of the CDR3: TGTGCCAGCAGCTTAGTGGGTCAGGCCGGTGAAGCTTTCTTT. Translating it yields CASSLVGQAGEAFF. The variable domain in full, with the rest retrieved from reference TRBV7-9 and TRBJ1-1, is DTGVSQNPRHKITKRGQNVTFRCDPISEHNRLYWYRQTLGQGPEFLTYFQNEAQLEKSRLLSDRFSAERPKGSFSTLEIQRTEQGDSAMYLCASSLVGQAGEAFFGQGTRLTVV.

The chain couples TRBV30 to TRBJ1-1, with no clear D. V was shortened by 5 bases and J by 1 base, with 8 bases between the two germline ends. The CDR3 loop spans 12 amino acids. CDR1 is GTSNPN and CDR2 is SVGIG in the germline V gene (reference sequence). The CDR3 region has the DNA TGTGCCTGGGAACAGAAGAACACTGAAGCTTTCTTT. Translating it yields CAWEQKNTEAFF.

The rearrangement links TRBV3-1 (or the pseudogene TRBV3-2) to TRBJ2-1; the D gene is possibly TRBD1 (6 bases). Germline CDR1 LGHDT, CDR2 YNNKEL (reference sequence). The CDR3 length is 15 residues. V was cut by 5 bases and J by 1 base, with 12 bases left in between. CDR3: CASSKGTISYNEQFF. The CDR3 DNA reads as TGTGCCAGCAGCAAAGGGACAATATCCTACAATGAGCAGTTCTTC.

This sequence joins TRBV6-5 and TRBJ2-5; TRBD2 is a possible D gene (5 bases). CDR1 and CDR2 from the germline V gene are MNHEY and SVGAGI. The CDR3 is 14 residues long. The germline V and J ends were trimmed by 0 bases and 7 bases, with 12 bases remaining between them. The DNA of the CDR3 is TGTGCCAGCAGTTACTCCTGGGCCCGGGGGACCCAGTACTTC. Its protein is CASSYSWARGTQYF.

J is TRBJ2-7 and V is TRBV28; 7 positions match TRBD1. The V gene's germline CDR1 is MDHEN and CDR2 SYDVKM. The CDR3 runs to 15 residues. V was pared by 6 bases and J by 4 bases, with 12 bases of the junction left unmatched. The CDR3: CASRARGRGMYEQYF. Written as DNA, the CDR3 is TGTGCCAGCAGGGCCCGGGGCAGGGGGATGTACGAGCAGTACTTC.

This chain uses TRBV11-3 with TRBJ1-6; 9 bases line up with TRBD1. The CDR3 has 15 residues. Germline V CDR1 and CDR2: SGHNT, YENEEA. Trimming took 6 bases from V and 10 from J; bases not matched to a gene: 10. CDR3 loop: CASRLRQGGQSPLHF. The CDR3 region has the DNA TGTGCCAGCAGGCTAAGACAGGGGGGTCAATCACCCCTCCACTTT.

The chain combines TRBV5-1 with TRBJ2-1; 10 nucleotides match TRBD1. This CDR3 region has 16 residues. CDR1 is SGHRS and CDR2 is YFSETQ in the germline V gene. With 4 bases clipped from V and 5 bases from J, the junction kept 9 bases outside the gene matches. CDR3 nucleotides: TGCGCCAGCAGCGTTGGTGGGACAGGGGTCCACAATGAGCAGTTCTTC. Its translation: CASSVGGTGVHNEQFF.